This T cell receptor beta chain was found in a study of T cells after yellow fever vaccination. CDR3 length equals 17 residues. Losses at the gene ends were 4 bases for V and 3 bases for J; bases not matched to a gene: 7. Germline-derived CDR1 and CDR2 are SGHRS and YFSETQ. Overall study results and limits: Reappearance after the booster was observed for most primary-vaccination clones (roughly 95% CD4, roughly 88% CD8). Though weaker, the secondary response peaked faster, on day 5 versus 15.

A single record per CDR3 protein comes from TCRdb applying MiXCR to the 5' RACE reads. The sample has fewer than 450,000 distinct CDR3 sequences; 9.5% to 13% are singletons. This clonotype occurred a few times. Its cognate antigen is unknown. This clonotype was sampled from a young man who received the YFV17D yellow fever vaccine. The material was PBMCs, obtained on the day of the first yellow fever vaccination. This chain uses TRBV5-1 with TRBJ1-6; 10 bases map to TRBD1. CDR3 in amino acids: CASSVVGQGGYNSPLHF. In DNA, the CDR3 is TGCGCCAGCAGCGTCGTCGGACAGGGGGGCTATAATTCACCCCTCCACTTT.